This TCR beta chain was obtained from a study of T cells in Graves' hyperthyroidism and ophthalmopathy. This clonotype has a count of ten or more. Germline CDR1 reads LGHDT; CDR2 reads YNNKEL (reference sequence). The CDR3 runs 18 residues. V was cut by 1 base and J by 0 bases, with 16 bases left in between. RNA transcripts yielded amplified TCR beta CDR3 regions. An initial round of RT-PCR targeting the TCR CDR3 relied on the HTBI primer set. Using its own MiXCR run on the multiplex PCR reads, TCRdb lists one record per CDR3 protein. The sample consists of about 270,000 distinct CDR3 sequences, about 16% of them appearing once.

Source material: blood. The chain couples TRBV3-1 to TRBJ1-5, with D possibly matching TRBD1 (5 bases). This TCR was recovered from a woman aged 50 to 60 with Graves' hyperthyroidism that later progressed to Graves' ophthalmopathy. The chain's CDR3 is CASSQGLNKGYSNQPQHF. CDR3 in DNA: TGTGCCAGCAGCCAAGGTTTAAATAAGGGGTATAGCAATCAGCCCCAGCATTTT.